This is a list of T cell receptor beta chains from one sample in a study of OX40 agonist ivuxolimab in advanced cancers. Only in-frame clones appear in the TCRdb table, and some are missing; sequencing was by immunoSEQ multiplex PCR. Counted here are about 37,000 clones, around 85% occurring once; the ten biggest clones make up roughly 40%. The starting material was CD4+ or CD8+ T cells sorted from blood, obtained in a trial of the OX40 agonist ivuxolimab. The source is an adult with an advanced solid tumor such as melanoma, head and neck, liver or kidney cancer. Each CDR3 is given without its conserved first and last residue. Each record gives: V gene, clone size, J gene, CDR3 protein. Some rows have no size entry. The others give once, few or many, or a class for an expanded clone.

TRBV5-4,-,TRBJ2-2,ASSLGDRHTGELF
TRBV4-1,-,TRBJ2-6,ASSHYMGKVSGANVLA
TRBV5-8,once,TRBJ2-2,ASSFSIGGGELF
TRBV4-1,-,TRBJ1-6,ASSQESSYNSPLH
TRBV4-1,-,TRBJ2-3,ASSHPGGPDTQY
TRBV5-1,-,TRBJ2-7,ASSLGHNAYEQY
TRBV4-1,-,TRBJ1-1,ASGWTGVAEAF
TRBV7-9,-,TRBJ2-5,ASSTQGLVQETQY
TRBV10-3,-,TRBJ2-5,AISVNGAQETQY
TRBV15,-,TRBJ2-5,ATSRGSAAQVTQY
TRBV7-3,-,TRBJ2-1,ASSSGTSGSRQF
TRBV5-6,-,TRBJ1-2,ASSFGERLYGYT
TRBV4-1,-,TRBJ2-6,ASSPGLALGANVLT
TRBV30,-,TRBJ2-2,AWGQGTGELF
TRBV7-9,-,TRBJ1-1,ASSKPGMNTEAF
TRBV9,-,TRBJ1-2,ASSEEPQGSNYGYT
TRBV5-1,-,TRBJ2-3,ASSFGRFTDTQY
TRBV4-1,-,TRBJ2-7,ASSQERVRNLYEQY
TRBV2,-,TRBJ2-5,ASRALANQETQY
TRBV5-8,-,TRBJ2-2,ASSPRTAYTGELF
TRBV6-4,-,TRBJ2-2,ASSEGALLNTGELF
TRBV4-2,-,TRBJ2-5,ASQATSGDGETQY
TRBV10-1,-,TRBJ1-5,ASSESGKDRPYSNQPQH
TRBV21-1,few,TRBJ2-7,ASSKGERQYTYEQY
TRBV5-1,-,TRBJ1-4,ASSLQDRTEKLF
TRBV14,once,TRBJ2-7,ASSHTAYEQY
TRBV10-1,-,TRBJ2-3,ASSHGQGGTDTQY
TRBV10-3,-,TRBJ2-1,AIRDGQGNEQF
TRBV7-9,once,TRBJ1-5,ASSSGGFGNQPQH
TRBV5-1,-,TRBJ1-1,ASSTGQGERTF
TRBV5-1,-,TRBJ2-5,ASSLASTVTETQY
TRBV6-1,-,TRBJ1-2,ASSELGVNYGYT
TRBV9,-,TRBJ2-1,ASSAPWGNEQF
TRBV30,-,TRBJ1-2,AWSVKRGNYGYT
TRBV5-4,-,TRBJ2-1,ASSTLQGAAYNEQF
TRBV2,-,TRBJ2-5,ASSEDLEETQY
TRBV5-4,-,TRBJ2-3,ASSSEREGGPDTQY
TRBV5-4,once,TRBJ2-5,ASLQEETQY
TRBV7-3,-,TRBJ2-1,ASSLPLAGGHNEQF
TRBV6-4,-,TRBJ2-7,ASGEPTYEQY
TRBV6-1,-,TRBJ2-1,AGRWANEQF
TRBV27,-,TRBJ2-2,ASSPRTGNTGELF
TRBV4-1,once,TRBJ1-6,ASSQDMPGTDDSPLH
TRBV5-8,-,TRBJ1-2,ASSLGTGYGYT
TRBV6-5,-,TRBJ1-6,ASSSLGADSPLH
TRBV6-1,-,TRBJ1-5,AGEGVYSNQPQH
TRBV19,few,TRBJ1-3,ASTTEGSGNTIY
TRBV18,once,TRBJ2-4,ASSHPGQGNIQY